This TCR beta chain emerged from a study of Ad26.COV2.S vaccination and SARS-CoV-2 variants. A remark on this clone: Its antigen is currently unknown.

Some clones are missing from TCRdb's copy, which holds only in-frame ones; the method was immunoSEQ multiplex PCR. Of 300,000 to 500,000 clones in the sample, 75% to 90% were seen once. This CDR3 is 18 amino acids long. V lost 6 bases and J lost 0, with 21 bases in between. Germline lookup yields CDR1 SNHLY and CDR2 FYNNEI. Treatment specified: around 19 received Ad26.COV2.S at low or high dose, single or two shots; a few received placebo; per-sample allocation not given. Day 63 following the first vaccine or placebo injection was when the samples were taken. As its vector, the vaccine had Ad26, which expressed Wuhan-strain SARS-CoV-2 spike. The study, taken as a whole, reports: An underestimation of total T cell responses may have resulted from the TCR breadth and depth analyses.

The source of this sequence is a person aged 18-65 years who received the Ad26.COV2.S COVID-19 vaccine or a placebo. The source was peripheral blood, collected in a trial of Ad26.COV2.S vaccine versus placebo. This chain links TRBV2 with TRBJ1-5; a weak D match, TRBD1 (5 bases). CDR3 sequence reads: CASSGGTMGRYSNQPQHF. In DNA, the CDR3 is TGTGCCAGCAGCGGGGGGACGATGGGCAGGTATAGCAATCAGCCCCAGCATTTT.